A single sample is the source of the 19 T cell receptor beta chains below, sequenced in a study of spatial heterogeneity in lung cancer. Their antigens remain unidentified. TCRdb ran MiXCR on the 5' RACE reads and lists one entry per CDR3 protein. The sample yields more than 15,000 distinct CDR3 sequences, around 6% seen once. Whole-study results and caveats: Expanded intratumoral alpha and beta TCR counts tracked tumor mutation counts.

The time point denotes: sample taken at primary tumor resection. The sequencing here drew on lung tumor tissue, taken at surgery. These receptor sequences come from a male donor with early-stage non-small cell lung cancer.

This clonotype was seen many times. This chain uses TRBV20-1 with TRBJ2-1; no clear D. Germline lookup yields CDR1 DFQATT and CDR2 SNEGSKA (reference sequence). Trimming removed 7 bases from V and 0 bases from J, with 7 bases in between. This CDR3 spans 12 amino acids. The CDR3 DNA follows: TGCAGTGTCGTCACCTCCTACAATGAGCAGTTCTTC. Amino acids: CSVVTSYNEQFF.

This clonotype was detected only a few times. V gene TRBV7-8 combines with J gene TRBJ2-3; 10 nucleotides match TRBD1. Trimming removed 4 bases from V and 6 bases from J; junction bases left unmatched: 7. This CDR3 spans 15 amino acids. Germline V gene data show CDR1 as SGHVS and CDR2 as FQNEAQ. The DNA of the CDR3 is TGTGCCAGCAGCTCCCGACAGGGGGCTTGGGATACGCAGTATTTT. This encodes CASSSRQGAWDTQYF.

This clonotype was observed at least ten times. The gene calls are TRBV9 and TRBJ2-3; TRBD1 aligns across 8 bases. J was trimmed by 5 bases and V by 4 bases; bases with no gene match: 12. This CDR3 has 16 residues. Germline-derived CDR1 and CDR2 are SGDLS and YYNGEE. CDR3 in amino acids: CASSPYPGQEKDTQYF. DNA for the CDR3: TGTGCCAGCAGCCCATATCCGGGACAGGAAAAAGATACGCAGTATTTT.

In its sample, this clonotype is medium-sized (0.01 to 0.1%). The rearrangement uses TRBV18 and TRBJ1-5; TRBD1 is a possible D gene (6 bases). V gave up 3 bases and J gave up 1 base, with 13 bases separating them. Germline values: CDR1 KGHSH, CDR2 LQKENI. There are 16 residues in the CDR3. CDR3: CASSPTRGGSNQPQHF. CDR3 coding DNA: TGTGCCAGCTCACCGACCAGGGGCGGAAGCAATCAGCCCCAGCATTTT.

This clonotype has at least ten counts. The chain is built from TRBV7-2 and TRBJ2-1; TRBD2 agrees at 11 bases. Germline CDR1 is SGHTA and CDR2 is FQGNSA. The junction had 9 bases not matched to a gene; V was cut back by 5 bases and J by 6 bases. The CDR3 runs 16 residues. CDR3 nucleotides: TGTGCCAGCAGCCTCAGACTAGCGGGGAGCTCCAATGAGCAGTTCTTC. Its protein product is CASSLRLAGSSNEQFF.

This clonotype qualifies as medium-sized. The chain recombines TRBV28 with TRBJ2-7, with 8 positions matching TRBD1. The CDR3 covers 15 residues. Looked up from germline, CDR1 is MDHEN and CDR2 is SYDVKM. V trimming: 4 bases; J trimming: 3 bases; junction bases outside the gene matches: 8. The CDR3 here is CASSYLTGGGYEQYF. CDR3 DNA: TGTGCCAGCAGTTACTTAACAGGGGGAGGCTACGAGCAGTACTTC.

The chain combines TRBV24-1 with TRBJ2-4, with 14 positions matching TRBD2. V trimming: 7 bases; J trimming: 8 bases; junction bases outside the gene matches: 12. The V gene's germline CDR1 is KGHDR and CDR2 SFDVKD. The CDR3 totals 17 residues. CDR3 sequence: CATSATSGRAGEDIQYF. CDR3 DNA sequence: TGTGCCACCAGCGCGACTAGCGGGAGGGCGGGGGAAGACATTCAGTACTTC.

This clonotype showed up many times. The chain couples TRBV20-1 to TRBJ2-3; TRBD2 matches at 8 bases. CDR3 size: 15 residues. Germline assignment: CDR1 DFQATT and CDR2 SNEGSKA (reference sequence). Trimming at V came to 3 bases and at J to 5 bases, leaving 10 bases not matched to a gene. The CDR3 coding sequence is TGCAGTGCTAGTCTCAGCGGGAGAATAGGAGATACGCAGTATTTT. Its translation: CSASLSGRIGDTQYF.

There are many counts of this clonotype. The chain recombines TRBV10-3 with TRBJ1-4; D gene uncertain. Trimming pared 11 bases from V and 5 bases from J, leaving 12 bases between. The CDR3 loop spans 12 amino acids. The germline CDR1 and CDR2 sequences are ENHRY and SYGVKD. This chain's CDR3 is CAAGELNEKLFF. The CDR3 nucleotides read TGTGCCGCCGGCGAACTGAATGAAAAACTGTTTTTT.

This clonotype was observed many times. The V and J genes are TRBV29-1 and TRBJ2-1, with 12 bases matching TRBD1. Trimming took 0 bases from V and 8 from J; bases not matched to a gene: 5. Per germline, CDR1 SQVTM and CDR2 ANQGSEA. This CDR3 has 15 residues. CDR3 residues: CSVEEPGTGGHEQFF. CDR3 DNA: TGCAGCGTTGAAGAGCCTGGGACAGGGGGCCATGAGCAGTTCTTC.

This chain links TRBV3-1 with TRBJ1-5; no clear D gene. Germline assignment: CDR1 LGHDT and CDR2 YNNKEL (reference sequence). This CDR3 is built from 12 residues. V was cut by 1 base and J by 4 bases, with 2 bases left in between. CDR3 loop: CASSQGNQPQHF. CDR3 nucleotide sequence: TGTGCCAGCAGCCAAGGAAATCAGCCCCAGCATTTT.

This clonotype was counted ten times or more. The chain combines TRBV4-3 with TRBJ1-2; tentative D call: TRBD1 (6 bases). CDR1 LGHNA and CDR2 YSLEER come from the germline V gene. The germline V and J ends were trimmed by 0 bases and 6 bases, with 17 bases remaining between them. CDR3 length equals 16 residues. The CDR3 DNA is TGCGCCAGCAGCCAAGATAGGGGGGGCGCATTCGATGGCTACACCTTC. This gives the protein CASSQDRGGAFDGYTF.

This clonotype came up many times. This chain connects TRBV3-1 to TRBJ2-2; TRBD2 aligns across 15 bases. CDR1 and CDR2 from the germline V gene are LGHDT and YNNKEL (reference sequence). V gave up 4 bases and J gave up 2 bases; unmatched junction bases: 5. The CDR3 runs 18 residues. Here the CDR3 reads CASSRGLAGGSNTGELFF. The CDR3 nucleotides read TGTGCCAGCAGCCGGGGACTAGCGGGAGGATCTAACACCGGGGAGCTGTTTTTT.

By proportion, this clonotype is medium-sized. The chain combines TRBV29-1 with TRBJ2-1; D is ambiguous. CDR1 is SQVTM, CDR2 ANQGSEA, per germline. V was clipped by 0 bases and J by 4 bases, with 1 base between them. The CDR3 sequence is 11 residues long. CDR3: CSVEEYNEQFF. For the CDR3, the DNA is TGCAGCGTTGAAGAGTACAATGAGCAGTTCTTC.

This clonotype was found many times. The rearrangement links TRBV6-2 or TRBV6-3 to TRBJ1-1; D is unclear. Germline V gene data show CDR1 as MNHEY and CDR2 as SVGEGT. This CDR3 has 15 amino acids. The V gene lost 7 bases and the J gene lost 3 bases, with 18 bases spanning the gap. The CDR3 region is CASNPHGRFHTEAFF. Written as DNA, the CDR3 is TGTGCCAGCAATCCACACGGGAGATTCCACACTGAAGCTTTCTTT.

This clonotype turned up a few times. The rearrangement uses TRBV6-2 or TRBV6-3 and TRBJ2-5, with 8 bases identical to TRBD1. The CDR3 length is 15 residues. Germline CDR1 and CDR2: MNHEY and SVGEGT. With V trimmed by 6 bases and J by 4 bases, 10 bases remained unmatched. This chain's CDR3 is CASRPITDRGETQYF. The CDR3 DNA sequence: TGTGCCAGCAGACCCATAACCGACAGGGGAGAGACCCAGTACTTC.

This clonotype was seen a few times. J is TRBJ1-5 and V is TRBV20-1; D possibly corresponds to TRBD1 (6 bases). The CDR3 runs 12 residues. Germline V gene data show CDR1 as DFQATT and CDR2 as SNEGSKA (reference sequence). V was pared by 5 bases and J by 9 bases, with 14 bases between. The CDR3 loop is CSAALQGGPQHF. The DNA for the CDR3 is TGCAGTGCTGCTCTACAGGGTGGGCCCCAGCATTTT.

This clonotype was counted ten times or more. This rearrangement joins TRBV5-6 to TRBJ2-3; the D gene could be TRBD1 or TRBD2 (6 bases each). V was cut by 1 base and J by 7 bases, with 13 bases left in between. CDR3 size: 14 residues. Germline V gene lookup returns CDR1 SGHDT and CDR2 YYEEEE. CDR3 sequence reads: CASSLPGGENTQYF. The CDR3 DNA reads as TGTGCCAGCAGCTTGCCCGGGGGCGAAAATACGCAGTATTTT.

This clonotype was counted ten times or more. The V gene is TRBV7-2, the J gene TRBJ2-7; TRBD2 might be the D (6 bases). V was clipped by 0 bases and J by 0 bases, with 9 bases between them. This CDR3 contains 15 residues. CDR1 is SGHTA, CDR2 FQGNSA, per germline. The CDR3 sequence is CASSLAQGLSYEQYF. The CDR3 DNA reads TGTGCCAGCAGCTTAGCCCAGGGACTCTCCTACGAGCAGTACTTC.